This T cell receptor beta chain emerged from a study of beta chain features in type 1 diabetes. Study as a whole: All of the samples together had 107,917,701 sorted cells examined. General study points: TCRB CDR3s from Type 1 diabetes patients were moderately but significantly shorter in all four CD4+ subsets. No resolution was reached here on whether HLA type influences TCRB rearrangement.

Sorted CD4+ subsets: naive, central memory, regulatory, stem cell-like memory (CD45RO/CCR7/CD25/CD127/CD95/CD27 panel). Comment on this clone: Its target is unknown.

Per germline, CDR1 SEHNR and CDR2 FQNEAQ (reference sequence). The length of the CDR3 is 14 residues. V gave up 5 bases and J gave up 4 bases, with 14 bases separating them. The sequenced template was cDNA made from the entire isolated RNA. Clones were sequenced by immunoSEQ multiplex PCR, and TCRdb holds only the in-frame ones, with some missing. This sample has roughly 50,000 clones, with around half found just once. The origin of this receptor is a woman aged 40 to 49 with type 1 diabetes. This chain uses TRBV7-9 with TRBJ1-1; TRBD1 might be the D (5 bases). Sequencing was carried out using Tregs from blood. CDR3 sequence: CASSPGMRSTEAFF. CDR3 nucleotide sequence: TGTGCCAGCAGCCCAGGGATGAGGAGCACTGAAGCTTTCTTT.